This T cell receptor beta chain was sequenced in a study of T cell responses to AZD1222 COVID-19 vaccine. Measured with immunoSEQ multiplex PCR; TCRdb has only the in-frame clones, and not every one. This repertoire shows tens of thousands of clones, 70% to 90% found once; its top ten account for around 16%. This clone appeared once. This CDR3 has 13 residues. Per the germline V gene, CDR1 is MNHEY and CDR2 is SVGEGT. Trimming removed 5 bases at V and 2 bases at J, with 8 bases between. Here the sequenced sample was peripheral blood, taken on day 0 of AZD1222 vaccination. This chain joins TRBV6-2 or TRBV6-3 and TRBJ2-3; D remains unclear. This TCR was sampled from an adult in good health. Here the CDR3 reads CASSQYYTDTQYF. The CDR3 DNA reads as TGTGCCAGCAGTCAGTACTACACAGATACGCAGTATTTT.